Below are 22 T cell receptor beta chains sequenced from a single sample in a study of tumor-infiltrating lymphocytes in primary liver carcinoma. RNA was extracted from whole blood without cell sorting, alongside germline DNA. Synthesis of TCR beta cDNA was carried out from around 540 ng total RNA with a constant-region primer. ARM-PCR was slightly modified, and three nested multiplex PCR rounds with it gave rise to the TCR beta libraries. Two initial PCR rounds of around 10 cycles each paired TRBV1-TRBV30 forward primers with a C-beta reverse primer. Via MiXCR, TCRdb re-called the multiplex PCR reads, giving one row per CDR3 protein. The sample has about 330,000 distinct CDR3 sequences, around 60% seen once. Sequences were obtained from peripheral blood. The source is a man aged 35-49 years with primary liver carcinoma and hepatitis B virus infection.

This clonotype was counted ten times or more. The germline gene is not matched at one end of the junction; a read error may be the cause. V gene TRBV5-1 combines with J gene TRBJ2-1; D might be TRBD2 (5 bases). The germline V gene encodes CDR1 SGHRS and CDR2 YFSETQ. This CDR3 spans 13 amino acids. CDR3 residues: CASSLEGDNEQFF. The CDR3 DNA sequence: TGTGCCAGCAGCTTAGAGGGTGACAATGAGCAGTTCTTC.

This clonotype was observed many times. The chain has TRBV29-1 and TRBJ2-5; 9 positions match TRBD2. Trimming took 3 bases from V and 2 from J; bases not matched to a gene: 1. Per germline, CDR1 SQVTM and CDR2 ANQGSEA. The CDR3 contains 13 residues. The CDR3 sequence is CSVELAGQETQYF. CDR3 nucleotide sequence: TGCAGCGTTGAGCTAGCGGGACAAGAGACCCAGTACTTC. The full variable domain, in which reference TRBV29-1 and TRBJ2-5 provide the parts outside the CDR3, is SAVISQKPSRDICQRGTSLTIQCQVDSQVTMMFWYRQQPGQSLTLIATANQGSEATYESGFVIDKFPISRPNLTFSTLTVSNMSPEDSSIYLCSVELAGQETQYFGPGTRLLVL.

This clonotype was detected a few times. The V call is TRBV12-3 or TRBV12-4, the J call TRBJ2-5; D possibly corresponds to TRBD1 (6 bases). The CDR3 covers 14 residues. Trimming stripped 1 base from V and 4 bases from J, with 10 bases between. The CDR3 protein is CASSLVQGTETQYF. In DNA form, the CDR3 reads TGTGCCAGCAGTTTAGTTCAGGGGACAGAGACCCAGTACTTC.

The sample holds many counts of this clonotype. V and J are TRBV11-3 and TRBJ2-1; D is unclear. The CDR3 is made up of 13 amino acids. Trimming removed 3 bases from V and 8 bases from J, with 11 bases in between. From germline, CDR1 is SGHNT and CDR2 YENEEA. For the CDR3, the DNA is TGTGCCAGCAGCTTCGGAGAGGAGCATGAGCAGTTCTTC. Protein: CASSFGEEHEQFF.

About this clonotype: No conserved phenylalanine or tryptophan is present at the end of the CDR3, so a read error is the likely explanation. CDR3 in DNA: TGTGCCAGCAGTTACTCGGCCGAAAGGAGGACAGGGATGGATCAGCCCCAGCATTGT. Amino acids: CASSYSAERRTGMDQPQHC. This chain connects TRBV6-2 or TRBV6-3 to TRBJ1-5, with 8 bases fitting TRBD1. With V trimmed by 0 bases and J by 5 bases, 15 bases remained unmatched. CDR3 length: 19 residues. CDR1 is MNHEY, CDR2 SVGEGT, per germline.

Details on this clonotype: A clone one base away is much larger, so this may be a read error. The V gene is TRBV29-1, the J gene TRBJ2-7; D is perhaps TRBD2 (5 bases). There are 13 residues in the CDR3. The germline V and J ends were trimmed by 4 bases and 3 bases, with 13 bases remaining between them. In germline, CDR1 is SQVTM, CDR2 ANQGSEA. In DNA form, the CDR3 reads TGCAGCGTTGGTGCTAGAGGGAACTACGAGCAGTACTTC. It encodes CSVGARGNYEQYF.

This clonotype was detected only once. V usage is TRBV11-3 and J usage is TRBJ2-1; 7 bases are shared with TRBD2. Trimming took 4 bases from V and 7 from J; bases not matched to a gene: 10. CDR1 is SGHNT, CDR2 YENEEA, per germline. The CDR3 is made up of 15 amino acids. In nucleotides, the CDR3 is TGTGCCAGCAGCTCCAGACGGGGGGTAGGTAATGAGCAGTTCTTC. It specifies CASSSRRGVGNEQFF.

V gene TRBV28 combines with J gene TRBJ2-5; D remains ambiguous. Between the trimmed V and J ends, which lost 5 bases and 6 bases, there was a span of 13 bases. Germline V CDR1 and CDR2: MDHEN, SYDVKM. This CDR3 has 13 amino acids. The DNA of the CDR3 is TGTGCCAGCAGTAGTATGGAGCCGAAGACCCAGTACTTC. It translates to CASSSMEPKTQYF. The whole variable domain, filled in from reference TRBV28 and TRBJ2-5, reads DVKVTQSSRYLVKRTGEKVFLECVQDMDHENMFWYRQDPGLGLRLIYFSYDVKMKEKGDIPEGYSVSREKKERFSLILESASTNQTSMYLCASSSMEPKTQYFGPGTRLLVL.

The CDR3 loop reads CFRTGGKKLFF. The CDR3 DNA sequence: TGTTTCAGGACAGGAGGGAAAAAACTGTTTTTT. The chain combines TRBV6-5 with TRBJ1-4; 7 bases agree with TRBD1. This CDR3 spans 11 amino acids. The germline V gene has CDR1 MNHEY and CDR2 SVGAGI.

Concerning this clonotype: The junction does not match germline at one end; this may be a read error. The chain joins TRBV6-2 or TRBV6-3 to TRBJ2-1; tentative D call: TRBD1 (5 bases). Germline V gives CDR1 MNHEY, CDR2 SVGEGT. This CDR3 has 13 residues. Here the CDR3 reads CTSRIGASGEQFF. CDR3 coding DNA: TGTACCAGCCGGATAGGGGCGTCGGGTGAGCAGTTCTTC.

The chain carries TRBV11-2 and TRBJ1-2; a possible D gene is TRBD1 (6 bases). Germline CDR1 SGHAT, CDR2 FQNNGV. The CDR3 spans 14 residues. CDR3 DNA sequence: TGTGTCAACAGTCGACAGGTAGCTAACTATGGCTACACCTTC. Amino acid sequence: CVNSRQVANYGYTF. Filled out from reference TRBV11-2 and TRBJ1-2, the complete variable domain reads EAGVAQSPRYKIIEKRQSVAFWCNPISGHATLYWYQQILGQGPKLLIQFQNNGVVDDSQLPKDRFSAERLKGVDSTLKIQPAKLEDSAVYLCVNSRQVANYGYTFGSGTRLTVV.

The V call is TRBV10-3, the J call TRBJ2-5, with 10 bases lining up with TRBD1. Trimming cost V 2 bases and J 1 base; bases outside gene matches: 7. Germline V gene sequence: CDR1 ENHRY, CDR2 SYGVKD. This CDR3 has 17 amino acids. CDR3 bases: TGTGCCATCAGTGAGCTCTCGGGACAGGGGACCCAAGAGACCCAGTACTTC. Translation: CAISELSGQGTQETQYF.

The rearrangement uses TRBV30 and TRBJ1-2, with D possibly TRBD1 on 5 matching bases. V lost 4 bases, J lost 8 bases, and 14 bases lay in between. This CDR3 contains 12 residues. Germline CDR1 and CDR2: GTSNPN and SVGIG (reference sequence). The chain's CDR3 is CAWITGGGGYTF. CDR3 nucleotide sequence: TGTGCCTGGATTACAGGAGGCGGCGGCTACACCTTC.

A remark on this clonotype: This may come from a read error, since a much larger clone is one base off. This chain links TRBV10-3 with TRBJ2-7; TRBD2 matches at 12 bases. V was pared by 0 bases and J by 3 bases, with 6 bases of the junction left unmatched. Germline CDR1 and CDR2: ENHRY and SYGVKD. The CDR3 is 17 residues long. In nucleotides, the CDR3 is TGTGCCATCAGTGAGTCCGGACTAGCGGGATCGTACTACGAGCAGTACTTC. Translated, it gives CAISESGLAGSYYEQYF.

Comments on this clonotype: A junction boundary mismatches the germline segment, possibly from a read error. The chain combines TRBV11-2 with TRBJ1-5; D not resolved. Germline loops: CDR1 SGHAT, CDR2 FQNNGV. The CDR3 has 15 amino acids. The CDR3 is CTSSLGNSGNQPQHF. The CDR3 DNA reads as TGTACCAGCAGCTTAGGTAACTCCGGCAATCAGCCCCAGCATTTT.

The chain carries TRBV6-5 and TRBJ2-6; 9 bases are a match to TRBD1. The CDR3 is 18 residues long. The ends lost 6 bases at V and 8 bases at J; junction bases unmatched: 17. Germline loops: CDR1 MNHEY, CDR2 SVGAGI. CDR3 amino acids: CASSDPGQGFSGSNVLTF. CDR3 DNA sequence: TGTGCCAGCAGCGACCCGGGACAGGGTTTCTCTGGCTCCAACGTCCTGACTTTC.

A word on this clonotype: Lacking the conserved final phenylalanine or tryptophan, this CDR3 likely reflects a read error. The chain employs TRBV11-2 and TRBJ1-1; D may be TRBD1 (5 bases). Germline-derived CDR1 and CDR2 are SGHAT and FQNNGV. The CDR3 sequence is 17 residues long. In nucleotides, the CDR3 is TGTGCCAGCAGCAAAAGGTTGGGACTAAGGATGAACACTGGAGCTTTCTCT. It is translated as CASSKRLGLRMNTGAFS.

About this clonotype: The junction departs from the called germline gene at one end, perhaps through a read error. This chain links TRBV11-2 with TRBJ2-7; possible D gene TRBD2, 6 bases. Germline CDR1 and CDR2: SGHAT and FQNNGV. The CDR3 has 14 amino acids. The CDR3 reads CTSSKVGLSYEQYF. The CDR3 coding sequence is TGTACCAGCTCCAAAGTGGGACTCTCCTACGAGCAGTACTTC.

This clonotype showed up just once. The conserved closing phenylalanine or tryptophan is absent in this CDR3, likely reflecting a read error. The genes are TRBV11-1 and TRBJ2-1; D is possibly TRBD2 (5 bases). The CDR3 length is 15 residues. CDR1 is SGHAT and CDR2 is FQDESV in the germline V gene (reference sequence). As DNA, the CDR3 is TGTGCCAGTAGCTTAGATGGTAGCGCCTACAATGAGCAGTTCCTC. Encoded protein: CASSLDGSAYNEQFL.

This chain links TRBV11-2 with TRBJ2-1, with D unresolved. The CDR3 length is 15 residues. Trimming stripped 5 bases from V and 7 bases from J, with 18 bases between. Germline CDR1 reads SGHAT; CDR2 reads FQNNGV. This chain's CDR3 is CASSPLPDGYNEQFF. Written as DNA, the CDR3 is TGTGCCAGCAGCCCATTACCGGACGGCTATAATGAGCAGTTCTTC.

Remarks on this clonotype: Given a much more abundant clone one base away, this may be a read error. The chain recombines TRBV4-3 with TRBJ2-7, with 10 bases fitting TRBD2. V shed 4 bases and J 4 bases; nucleotides not matched to a gene: 13. CDR3 length: 17 residues. Germline loops: CDR1 LGHNA, CDR2 YSLEER. The CDR3, as DNA: TGCGCCAGCAGCCGAGGTAGCGGGAGGAATCTTGGGTACGAGCAGTACTTC. This encodes CASSRGSGRNLGYEQYF.

This clonotype was seen repeatedly, ten times or more. J is TRBJ2-1 and V is TRBV25-1; perhaps TRBD1 as D (6 bases). There are 15 residues in the CDR3. Deletions cut 3 bases from V and 9 bases from J, with 18 bases between. CDR1 is MGHDK and CDR2 is SYGVNS in the germline V gene. The DNA of the CDR3 is TGTGCCAGCAGTGACAGGACAGAAAAACAGGGTGAGCAGTTCTTC. Translated, it gives CASSDRTEKQGEQFF.